This T cell receptor beta chain originates from a study of T cell changes during pregnancy in multiple sclerosis. Clones were read by immunoSEQ multiplex PCR, and TCRdb kept only the in-frame ones, dropping some. The sample records about 36,000 clones, 80% to 95% being singletons. In germline, CDR1 is GTSNPN, CDR2 SVGIG (reference sequence). CDR3 length equals 12 residues. With 8 bases removed from V and 5 bases from J, the gap between germline ends came to 14 bases. This receptor was obtained from a female donor with multiple sclerosis, enrolled in a pregnancy study. The V and J genes are TRBV30 and TRBJ2-3; D is perhaps TRBD2 (5 bases). The sequenced sample consisted of PBMCs (not recorded whether the cells were cultured). The CDR3 DNA sequence: TGTGCCAACCGAGGGAGCGGAGATACGCAGTATTTT. The encoded protein is CANRGSGDTQYF.